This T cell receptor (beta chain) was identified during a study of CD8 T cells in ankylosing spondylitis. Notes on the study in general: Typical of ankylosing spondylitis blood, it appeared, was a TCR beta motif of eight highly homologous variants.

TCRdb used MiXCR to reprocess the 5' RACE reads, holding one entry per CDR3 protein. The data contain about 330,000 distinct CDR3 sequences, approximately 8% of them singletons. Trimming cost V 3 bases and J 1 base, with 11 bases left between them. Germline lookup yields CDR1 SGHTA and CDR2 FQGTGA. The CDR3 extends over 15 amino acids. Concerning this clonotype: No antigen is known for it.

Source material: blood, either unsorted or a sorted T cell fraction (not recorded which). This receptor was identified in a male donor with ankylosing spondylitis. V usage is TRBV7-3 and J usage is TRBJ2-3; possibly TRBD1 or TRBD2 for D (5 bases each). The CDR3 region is CASSFDGTRTDTQYF. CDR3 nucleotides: TGTGCCAGCAGCTTCGACGGGACCCGCACAGATACGCAGTATTTT.